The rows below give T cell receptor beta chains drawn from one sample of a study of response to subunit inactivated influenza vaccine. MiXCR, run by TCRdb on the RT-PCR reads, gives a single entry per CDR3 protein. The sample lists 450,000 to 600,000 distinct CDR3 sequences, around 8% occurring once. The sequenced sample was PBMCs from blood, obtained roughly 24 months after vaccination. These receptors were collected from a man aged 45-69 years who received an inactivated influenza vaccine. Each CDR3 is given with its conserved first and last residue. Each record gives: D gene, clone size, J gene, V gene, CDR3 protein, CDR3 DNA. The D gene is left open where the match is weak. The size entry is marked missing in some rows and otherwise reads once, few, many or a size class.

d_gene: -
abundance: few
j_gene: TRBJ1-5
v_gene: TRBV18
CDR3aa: CASSPEWDRPQHF
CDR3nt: TGTGCCAGCTCACCAGAGTGGGATCGACCCCAGCATTTT

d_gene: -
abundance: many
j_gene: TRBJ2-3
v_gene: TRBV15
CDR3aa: CATSRPGTDTQYF
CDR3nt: TGTGCCACCAGCAGGCCGGGCACAGATACGCAGTATTTT

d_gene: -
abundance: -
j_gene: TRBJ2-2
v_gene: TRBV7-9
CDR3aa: CASSLAAFPGELFF
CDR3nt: TGTGCCAGCAGCTTAGCGGCCTTCCCCGGGGAGCTGTTTTTT

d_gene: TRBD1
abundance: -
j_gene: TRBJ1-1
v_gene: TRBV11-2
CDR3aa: CASSFGGTGAEAFF
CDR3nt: TGTGCCAGCAGCTTCGGAGGGACAGGGGCTGAAGCTTTCTTT

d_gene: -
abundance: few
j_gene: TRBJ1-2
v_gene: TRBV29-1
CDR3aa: CSVGAGATDLF
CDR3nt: -

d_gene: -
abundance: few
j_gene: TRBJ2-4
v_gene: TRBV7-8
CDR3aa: CASSQPQLAKNIQYF
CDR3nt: TGTGCCAGCAGCCAGCCCCAGCTAGCCAAAAACATTCAGTACTTC

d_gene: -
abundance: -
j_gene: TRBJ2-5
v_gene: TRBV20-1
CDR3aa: CSARDRVTAQETQYF
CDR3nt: TGCAGTGCTAGAGATCGGGTGACAGCTCAAGAGACCCAGTACTTC

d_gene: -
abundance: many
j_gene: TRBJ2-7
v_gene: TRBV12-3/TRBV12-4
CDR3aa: CASSFGLHNSEQYF
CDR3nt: TGTGCCAGCAGTTTTGGACTTCATAATAGCGAGCAGTACTTC

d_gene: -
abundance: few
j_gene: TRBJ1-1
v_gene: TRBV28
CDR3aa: CASRTQNDEAFF
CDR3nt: TGTGCCAGCAGGACCCAAAATGATGAAGCTTTCTTT

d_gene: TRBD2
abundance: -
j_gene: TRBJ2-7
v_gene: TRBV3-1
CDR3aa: CASASTGGIGYEQYF
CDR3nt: TGTGCCAGCGCTTCGACGGGGGGGATAGGTTACGAGCAGTACTTC

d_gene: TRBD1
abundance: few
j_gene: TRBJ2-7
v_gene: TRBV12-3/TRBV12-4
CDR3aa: CASSLRGTGSEEQYF
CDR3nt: TGTGCCAGCAGTTTAAGGGGGACAGGGTCAGAAGAGCAGTACTTC

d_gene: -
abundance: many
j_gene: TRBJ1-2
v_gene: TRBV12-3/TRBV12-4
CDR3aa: CASSLNTGLNYYGYTF
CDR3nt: TGTGCCAGCAGTTTAAACACTGGCCTTAACTACTATGGCTACACCTTC

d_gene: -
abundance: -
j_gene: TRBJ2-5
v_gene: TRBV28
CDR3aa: CASSPRGQGEETQYF
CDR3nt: TGTGCCAGCAGTCCTCGCGGGCAGGGTGAAGAGACCCAGTACTTC

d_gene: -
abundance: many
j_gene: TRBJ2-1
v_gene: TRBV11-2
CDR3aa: CASSLANEQFF
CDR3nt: TGTGCCAGCAGCTTAGCCAATGAGCAGTTCTTC

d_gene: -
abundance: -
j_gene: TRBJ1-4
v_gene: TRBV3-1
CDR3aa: CASSQETGLGEKLFF
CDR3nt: TGTGCCAGCAGCCAAGAGACGGGGCTTGGTGAAAAACTGTTTTTT

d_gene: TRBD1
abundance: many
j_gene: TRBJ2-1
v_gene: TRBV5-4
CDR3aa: CASSISGQGVEFF
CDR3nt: TGTGCCAGCAGTATATCGGGACAGGGGGTGGAGTTCTTC

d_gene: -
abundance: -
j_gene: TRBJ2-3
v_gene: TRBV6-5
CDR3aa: CASSYSLDSSRDTQYF
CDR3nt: TGTGCCAGCAGTTACTCTCTTGACAGTAGCAGAGATACGCAGTATTTT

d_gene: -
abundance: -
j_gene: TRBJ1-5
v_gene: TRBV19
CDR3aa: CASSIVARGDQPQHF
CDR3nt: TGTGCCAGTAGTATAGTGGCTCGAGGGGATCAGCCCCAGCATTTT

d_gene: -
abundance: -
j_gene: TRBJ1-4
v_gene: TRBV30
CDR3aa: CAWSVQINEKLFF
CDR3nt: TGTGCCTGGAGTGTACAGATTAATGAAAAACTGTTTTTT

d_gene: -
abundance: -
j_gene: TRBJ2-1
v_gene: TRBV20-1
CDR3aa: CSARGPNSYNEQFF
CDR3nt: TGCAGTGCTAGAGGACCGAATTCCTACAATGAGCAGTTCTTC

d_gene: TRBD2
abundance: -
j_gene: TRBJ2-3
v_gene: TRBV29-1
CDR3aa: CSVTETSGRALANTQYF
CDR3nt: TGCAGCGTGACTGAGACTAGCGGGAGGGCCTTAGCAAATACGCAGTATTTT

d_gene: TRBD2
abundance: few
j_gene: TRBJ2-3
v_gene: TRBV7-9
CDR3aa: CASSPSGGTTDTQYF
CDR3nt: TGTGCCAGCAGCCCTAGCGGGGGGACCACAGATACGCAGTATTTT

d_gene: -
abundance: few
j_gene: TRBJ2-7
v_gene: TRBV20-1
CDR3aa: CSASGRGLSYEQYF
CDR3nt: TGCAGTGCTAGTGGCAGGGGTCTCTCCTACGAGCAGTACTTC

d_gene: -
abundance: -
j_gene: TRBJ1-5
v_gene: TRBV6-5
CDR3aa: CASSYTWTEHNQPQHF
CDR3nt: TGTGCCAGCAGTTACACGTGGACAGAGCACAATCAGCCCCAGCATTTT

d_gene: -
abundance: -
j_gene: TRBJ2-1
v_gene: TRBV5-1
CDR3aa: CASSFGHNDNEQFF
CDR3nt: TGCGCCAGCAGCTTCGGACACAATGACAATGAGCAGTTCTTC

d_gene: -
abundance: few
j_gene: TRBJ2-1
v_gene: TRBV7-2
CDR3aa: CASSLGNRFGEQFF
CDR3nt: TGTGCCAGCAGCTTGGGGAACAGGTTTGGGGAGCAGTTCTTC

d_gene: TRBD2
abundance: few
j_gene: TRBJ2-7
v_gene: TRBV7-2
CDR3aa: CASIGRAGDPYEQYF
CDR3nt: TGTGCCAGCATCGGGAGGGCAGGAGACCCCTACGAGCAGTACTTC

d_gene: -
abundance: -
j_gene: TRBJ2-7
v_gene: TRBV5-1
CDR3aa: CASSLGLSARAIFSSYEQYF
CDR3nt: TGCGCCAGCAGCTTGGGTCTTTCGGCCAGGGCGATTTTTAGCTCCTACGAGCAGTACTTC

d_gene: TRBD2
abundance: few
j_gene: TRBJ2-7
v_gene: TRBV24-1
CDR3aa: CATSESGLAGVHEQYF
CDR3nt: TGTGCCACCAGTGAATCGGGACTAGCGGGAGTCCACGAGCAGTACTTC

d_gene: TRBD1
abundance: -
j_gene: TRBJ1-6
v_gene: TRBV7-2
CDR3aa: CASSSRTGESSPLHF
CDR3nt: TGTGCCAGCAGCTCCCGGACAGGGGAGAGTTCACCCCTCCACTTT

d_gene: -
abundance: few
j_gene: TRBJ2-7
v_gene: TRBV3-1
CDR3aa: CASSHLASYEQYF
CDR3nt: TGTGCCAGCAGCCACCTAGCGTCGTACGAGCAGTACTTC

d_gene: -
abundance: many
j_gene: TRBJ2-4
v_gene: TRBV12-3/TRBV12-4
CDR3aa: CASSLAGKNIQYF
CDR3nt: TGTGCCAGCAGTTTAGCAGGGAAGAACATTCAGTACTTC

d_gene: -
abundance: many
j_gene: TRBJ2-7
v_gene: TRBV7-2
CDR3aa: CASSLVARDYEQYF
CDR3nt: TGTGCCAGCAGCTTAGTGGCACGAGACTACGAGCAGTACTTC

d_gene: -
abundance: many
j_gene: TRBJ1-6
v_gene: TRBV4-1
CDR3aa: CASSQGNRDPYNSPLHF
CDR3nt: TGCGCCAGCAGCCAAGGAAACAGGGATCCCTATAATTCACCCCTCCACTTT

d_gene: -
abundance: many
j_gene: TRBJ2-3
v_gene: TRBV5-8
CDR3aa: CASSLVDRDTQYF
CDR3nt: TGTGCCAGCAGCTTGGTCGACAGGGATACGCAGTATTTT

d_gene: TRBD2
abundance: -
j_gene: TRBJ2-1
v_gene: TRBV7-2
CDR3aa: CASSKRTSGEFF
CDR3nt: TGTGCCAGCAGCAAACGGACTAGCGGGGAGTTCTTC

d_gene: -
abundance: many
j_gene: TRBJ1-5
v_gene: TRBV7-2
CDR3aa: CASSKDSQPQHF
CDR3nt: TGTGCCAGCAGCAAGGACAGTCAGCCCCAGCATTTT

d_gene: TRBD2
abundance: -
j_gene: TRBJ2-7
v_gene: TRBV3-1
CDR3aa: CASSQGASGRGTYEQYF
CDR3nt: TGTGCCAGCAGCCAAGGAGCTAGCGGGAGGGGAACCTACGAGCAGTACTTC

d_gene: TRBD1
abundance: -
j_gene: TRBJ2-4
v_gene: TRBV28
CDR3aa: CASSSNRGPAKNIQYF
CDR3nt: TGTGCCAGCAGTTCTAACAGGGGGCCAGCCAAAAACATTCAGTACTTC

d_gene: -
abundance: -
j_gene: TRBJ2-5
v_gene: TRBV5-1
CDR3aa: CASSLTGSQETQYF
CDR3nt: TGCGCTAGCAGCTTGACAGGCAGCCAAGAGACCCAGTACTTC